This T cell receptor (beta chain) was captured in a study of T cells in Graves' hyperthyroidism and ophthalmopathy. There were TCR beta CDR3 regions amplified from RNA transcripts. The HTBI primer set was used in a first-round RT-PCR of the TCR CDR3. In TCRdb, the multiplex PCR reads were re-called with MiXCR into one record per CDR3 protein. The sample contains 700,000 to 950,000 distinct CDR3 sequences, just over 35% of which appear only once. Trimming took off 5 bases at V and 2 bases at J, with 13 bases between the two ends. CDR1 MNHEY and CDR2 SVGEGT come from the germline V gene. CDR3 size: 16 residues. Note on this clonotype: A much bigger clone sits one base away, suggesting this may be a read error.

The V call is TRBV6-2 or TRBV6-3, the J call TRBJ2-6; D may be TRBD1 (6 bases). The TCR comes from a woman aged 40 to 50 with Graves' hyperthyroidism. The sequencing sample was made of blood. Here the CDR3 DNA reads TGTGCCAGCAGTCCGGACAGTTACCCTGGGGCCAACGTCCTGACTTTC. Encoded protein: CASSPDSYPGANVLTF.